The sequence of this TCR beta chain was determined in a study of blood T cell repertoires in COVID-19. Method: immunoSEQ multiplex PCR; TCRdb's copy keeps in-frame clones and lacks some. The sample includes roughly 200,000 clones, over 80% of them seen just once. The CDR3 length is 15 residues. Germline V gene data show CDR1 as SGHAT and CDR2 as FQNNGV. J gave up 7 bases and V 1 base, and 8 bases lay outside the gene matches. This clone qualifies as medium-sized. The J gene is TRBJ1-2, the V gene TRBV11-2, with TRBD1 matching over 8 bases. This sequence was found in a man aged 25-40 years who had recovered from COVID-19. The sample taken for sequencing was PBMCs or T cells enriched from blood (not recorded which). This CDR3 reads CASSLGVTGGAGYTF. Here the CDR3 DNA reads TGTGCCAGCAGCTTAGGGGTAACAGGGGGAGCTGGCTACACCTTC.